This T cell receptor beta chain appears in the sequencing data of a study of chemoradiotherapy in HPV16-positive cancers. Across the study: Candidate HPV-specific clones and shared TCR motifs came from two HPV16-positive patients.

The V end was cut by 0 bases, the J end by 8 bases, with 14 bases between. The V gene's germline CDR1 is LGHNA and CDR2 YNFKEQ. The CDR3 runs to 15 residues. Sequencing was performed with immunoSEQ multiplex PCR; in TCRdb, only in-frame clones are kept and a portion is missing. This repertoire shows 23,000 or so clones, roughly 87% found once; its top ten account for 4.5%. The specimen was blood, collected from a patient who underwent chemoradiotherapy. This receptor was identified in a human donor with HPV-associated anogenital cancer. The chain combines TRBV4-2 with TRBJ2-1; D might be TRBD1 (6 bases). For the CDR3, the DNA is TGTGCCAGCAGCCAAGATCCCGCAGGGGTGGATGAGCAGTTCTTC. Residues: CASSQDPAGVDEQFF.